This TCR beta chain was observed in a study of beta chain features in type 1 diabetes. Study-level points and caveats: Moderately but significantly shorter TCRB CDR3s were found in Type 1 diabetes patients in all four CD4+ subsets.

Germline lookup yields CDR1 LGHNA and CDR2 YNFKEQ. Trimming pared 0 bases from V and 1 base from J, leaving 6 bases between. The CDR3 has 14 amino acids. This clone came up a few times. No antigen is known for it. TCRB transcripts that were expressed got sequenced, as all of the isolated RNA had been reverse transcribed. Some clones are missing from TCRdb's copy, which holds only in-frame ones; the method was immunoSEQ multiplex PCR. The sample contains nearly 700,000 clones, around 15% of which appear only once. The sequencing sample was made of naive CD4+ T cells from blood. This receptor was identified in a man aged 18 to 29 with type 1 diabetes. The chain carries TRBV4-2 and TRBJ1-1, with D unresolved. CDR3 protein: CASSQEPGNTEAFF. CDR3 DNA: TGTGCCAGCAGCCAAGAACCCGGGAACACTGAAGCTTTCTTT.